Below, 25 T cell receptor beta chains from the same sample are listed, as sequenced in a study of early T cells in non-severe SARS-CoV-2 infection (dated by TCRdb to the early 2020s). The library was built by means of 5' RACE. The listed sequencing device is NextSeq 500. TCRdb reanalyzed the raw reads on its own, using fastp at Q25 for trimming and MiXCR for clone calling, and kept in-frame beta chains. For every CDR3 protein sequence, its rows merge into one entry that carries the most common genes and DNA. The sample table lists roughly 67,000 distinct CDR3 sequences, over 9% of them with a count of one. The top ten constitute approximately 1.6% of the sample. Sequencing used whole blood. The receptors were gathered from an adult who was a healthcare worker with PCR-confirmed SARS-CoV-2 infection or an uninfected control (not recorded which).

This clonotype was recorded at least ten times. J is TRBJ1-2 and V is TRBV29-1, with a weak D call TRBD1 (5 bases). V gave up 1 base and J gave up 0 bases, with 9 bases separating them. Germline V gene lookup returns CDR1 SQVTM and CDR2 ANQGSEA. The CDR3 runs to 14 residues. DNA of the CDR3: TGCAGCGTTGAAGGTGACAGCACTAACTATGGCTACACCTTC. Its translation: CSVEGDSTNYGYTF.

This clonotype was counted ten times or more. The V and J genes are TRBV12-3 or TRBV12-4 and TRBJ2-1; the match to TRBD1 covers 8 bases. The CDR3 runs 15 residues. V shed 5 bases, J shed 6 bases, and the junction held 9 bases outside the gene matches. The CDR3 loop reads CASSPLTGAPNEQFF. The CDR3 DNA reads as TGTGCCAGCAGTCCCTTGACAGGGGCCCCCAATGAGCAGTTCTTC.

In this sample, this clonotype turned up a few times. The rearrangement joins TRBV15 to TRBJ2-5; 13 bases agree with TRBD2. Germline CDR1 LNHNV, CDR2 YYDKDF (reference sequence). The CDR3 totals 16 residues. The ends lost 4 bases at V and 2 bases at J; junction bases unmatched: 4. The CDR3, as DNA: TGTGCCACCAGCATCGGACTAGCGGGGGATCAAGAGACCCAGTACTTC. It specifies CATSIGLAGDQETQYF.

V is TRBV12-3 or TRBV12-4 and J is TRBJ2-1; TRBD1 might be the D (5 bases). Trimming removed 5 bases at V and 1 base at J, with 9 bases between. The CDR3 is 14 amino acids. The chain's CDR3 is CASSRGLSYNEQFF. As DNA, the CDR3 is TGTGCCAGCAGTAGGGGCCTTTCCTACAATGAGCAGTTCTTC.

The rearrangement joins TRBV11-2 to TRBJ1-1; TRBD1 matches 7 bases. Losses at the gene ends were 4 bases for V and 4 bases for J; bases not matched to a gene: 12. This CDR3 comprises 16 residues. Per the germline V gene, CDR1 is SGHAT and CDR2 is FQNNGV. CDR3 protein: CASSSYRGPFGTEAFF. The CDR3 bases are TGTGCCAGCAGCTCGTACAGGGGCCCCTTCGGCACTGAAGCTTTCTTT.

This clonotype was found many times. The chain combines TRBV6-2 or TRBV6-3 with TRBJ2-3; D could derive from TRBD1 or TRBD2 (5 bases each). This CDR3 is 13 amino acids long. Germline V gene sequence: CDR1 MNHEY, CDR2 SVGEGT. V lost 5 bases to trimming and J lost 4 bases, with 10 bases between them. The CDR3 loop reads CASSPGTADTQYF. CDR3 nucleotides: TGTGCCAGCAGTCCAGGGACGGCAGATACGCAGTATTTT.

This clonotype was observed at least ten times. The chain is built from TRBV27 and TRBJ1-6, with 9 bases lining up with TRBD1. Trimming cost V 4 bases and J 0 bases; bases outside gene matches: 10. Per the germline V gene, CDR1 is MNHEY and CDR2 is SMNVEV (reference sequence). The CDR3 loop spans 19 amino acids. CDR3 sequence reads: CASSSPPGQGFSYNSPLHF. The CDR3 DNA sequence: TGTGCCAGCAGTTCTCCTCCGGGACAGGGCTTCTCCTATAATTCACCCCTCCACTTT.

This clonotype was picked up a small number of times. The genes are TRBV9 and TRBJ1-6; possibly TRBD1 for D (5 bases). V dropped 6 bases and J dropped 9 bases, with 22 bases sitting between them. CDR1 is SGDLS, CDR2 YYNGEE, per germline. CDR3 length: 16 amino acids. The CDR3 loop reads CASNGAADLLSSPLHF. The CDR3 coding sequence is TGTGCCAGCAATGGGGCTGCGGATCTCCTTAGTTCACCCCTCCACTTT.

This clonotype has a count of ten or more. The chain recombines TRBV6-1 with TRBJ2-7, with TRBD1 identical over 7 bases. Germline V lookup: CDR1 MNHNS, CDR2 SASEGT. The CDR3 is 13 amino acids. V trimming: 5 bases; J trimming: 3 bases; junction bases outside the gene matches: 4. The CDR3 is CASSRDSYYEQYF. CDR3 sequence (DNA): TGTGCCAGCAGTCGGGACAGCTACTACGAGCAGTACTTC.

This chain connects TRBV27 to TRBJ2-5; 7 positions match TRBD2. Trimming at V came to 4 bases and at J to 2 bases, leaving 10 bases not matched to a gene. This CDR3 is 16 amino acids long. From germline, CDR1 is MNHEY and CDR2 SMNVEV (reference sequence). CDR3 sequence: CASSSLILRGQETQYF. CDR3 nucleotides: TGTGCCAGCAGTTCCCTTATCTTGCGGGGGCAAGAGACCCAGTACTTC.

J is TRBJ1-3 and V is TRBV2, with TRBD1 as a possible D gene (5 bases). Trimming left V 2 bases short and J 0 bases short, with 14 bases between. The length of the CDR3 is 17 residues. Germline CDR1 SNHLY, CDR2 FYNNEI. This CDR3 reads CASSERWQGFSGNTIYF. The CDR3, as DNA: TGTGCCAGCAGTGAAAGGTGGCAGGGATTCTCTGGAAACACCATATATTTT.

This clonotype showed up just a few times. The chain carries TRBV29-1 and TRBJ2-2; no firm D call. There are 11 residues in the CDR3. V gave up 5 bases and J gave up 7 bases, with 8 bases separating them. In germline, CDR1 is SQVTM, CDR2 ANQGSEA. The CDR3 region is CSVYFLGELFF. The DNA for the CDR3 is TGCAGCGTTTACTTCCTCGGGGAGCTGTTTTTT.

This clonotype was observed a handful of times. The chain recombines TRBV6-6 with TRBJ2-1; D uncertain. V was cut by 6 bases and J by 0 bases, with 18 bases left in between. CDR3 length: 17 residues. Looked up from germline, CDR1 is MNHNY and CDR2 is SVGAGI (reference sequence). CDR3 sequence (DNA): TGTGCCAGCAGCACCCTTGCGGCGCCGAGCTCCTACAATGAGCAGTTCTTC. Its translation is CASSTLAAPSSYNEQFF.

This clonotype came up many times. The chain uses TRBV25-1 and TRBJ1-2; 8 bases are a match to TRBD1. Trimming at V came to 7 bases and at J to 4 bases, leaving 8 bases not matched to a gene. The germline V gene has CDR1 MGHDK and CDR2 SYGVNS. The CDR3 covers 14 residues. CDR3 nucleotide sequence: TGTGCCAGCACGGGGCTCGGACAGGGCTATGGCTACACCTTC. Translation gives CASTGLGQGYGYTF.

This clonotype was detected ten times or more. The gene calls are TRBV7-2 and TRBJ2-1; D may be TRBD1 or TRBD2 (5 bases each). There are 17 residues in the CDR3. Germline V gene data show CDR1 as SGHTA and CDR2 as FQGNSA. Trimming pared 2 bases from V and 5 bases from J, leaving 19 bases between. CDR3 in DNA: TGTGCCAGCAGCTTATCCGACCCGCGAGGGACCAACAATGAGCAGTTCTTC. Protein product: CASSLSDPRGTNNEQFF.

Many counts were recorded for this clonotype. The chain has TRBV7-8 and TRBJ1-1; D remains unclear. The CDR3 runs to 14 residues. Between the trimmed V and J ends, which lost 5 bases and 2 bases, there was a span of 12 bases. CDR1 and CDR2 (germline): SGHVS, FQNEAQ. The CDR3 protein is CASSPVGENTEAFF. The CDR3 DNA is TGTGCCAGCAGCCCCGTGGGAGAAAACACTGAAGCTTTCTTT.

The chain links TRBV20-1 to TRBJ2-7; D gene ambiguous. Per germline, CDR1 DFQATT and CDR2 SNEGSKA (reference sequence). The CDR3 length is 13 residues. Trimming removed 0 bases at V and 2 bases at J, with 8 bases between. The DNA of the CDR3 is TGCAGTGCTAGAGATACATATACCTACGAGCAGTACTTC. This codes for CSARDTYTYEQYF.

The rearrangement joins TRBV7-2 to TRBJ2-6; a weak D match, TRBD1 (6 bases). Germline CDR1 and CDR2: SGHTA and FQGNSA. Trimming pared 5 bases from V and 0 bases from J, leaving 14 bases between. This CDR3 is 17 amino acids long. The CDR3 bases are TGTGCCAGCAGCCGGGGACATGAACACTCTGGGGCCAACGTCCTGACTTTC. Encoded protein: CASSRGHEHSGANVLTF.

The chain has TRBV12-3 or TRBV12-4 and TRBJ1-2, with D unclear. V lost 7 bases, J lost 7 bases, and 16 bases lay in between. The CDR3 sequence is 13 residues long. CDR3 sequence (DNA): TGTGCCAGCACCCTCGGCGGCCGCTTTGGCTACACCTTC. Its protein is CASTLGGRFGYTF.

In its sample, this clonotype was seen many times. This chain uses TRBV6-2 or TRBV6-3 with TRBJ1-5; no definite D call. CDR3 length: 13 amino acids. CDR1 and CDR2 (germline): MNHEY, SVGEGT. The ends were cut back, 2 bases at V and 2 bases at J, with 4 bases in the middle. In nucleotides, the CDR3 is TGTGCCAGCAGTTACGTGCGCAATCAGCCCCAGCATTTT. Encoded protein: CASSYVRNQPQHF.

This clonotype was seen repeatedly, ten times or more. The rearrangement links TRBV9 to TRBJ2-5; maybe TRBD2 (5 bases). V gave up 4 bases and J gave up 7 bases, with 17 bases separating them. The germline V gene has CDR1 SGDLS and CDR2 YYNGEE. The CDR3 contains 14 residues. CDR3 nucleotide sequence: TGTGCCAGCAGCCCCACTGAGAGGGCGTGGACCCAGTACTTC. As protein: CASSPTERAWTQYF.

The rearrangement links TRBV20-1 to TRBJ2-7; D gene ambiguous. Germline V gene sequence: CDR1 DFQATT, CDR2 SNEGSKA (reference sequence). CDR3 length: 14 amino acids. V was cut by 3 bases and J by 4 bases, with 16 bases left in between. This CDR3 reads CSARHAGRLYEQYF. Here the CDR3 DNA reads TGCAGTGCTAGGCATGCAGGTAGATTATACGAGCAGTACTTC.

This clonotype was observed at least ten times. V is TRBV29-1 and J is TRBJ2-2, with D possibly TRBD1 on 5 matching bases. This CDR3 has 17 residues. CDR1 is SQVTM and CDR2 is ANQGSEA in the germline V gene. V was pared by 0 bases and J by 1 base, with 15 bases between. The CDR3 DNA reads as TGCAGCGTTGAAGACCCCAAGACAGAGATGAACACCGGGGAGCTGTTTTTT. Its protein product is CSVEDPKTEMNTGELFF.

The chain recombines TRBV10-2 with TRBJ1-1; a weak D match, TRBD1 (5 bases). The V and J ends lost 4 bases and 7 bases respectively, with 7 bases between them. Per the germline V gene, CDR1 is WSHSY and CDR2 is SAAADI. The CDR3 sequence is 11 residues long. The CDR3 nucleotides read TGCGCCAGCAGTGGGGGCCATGAAGCTTTCTTT. Its protein product is CASSGGHEAFF.

This clonotype appeared a few times. This chain links TRBV7-8 with TRBJ2-7; no clear D. The CDR3 is 12 amino acids. Deletions cut 5 bases from V and 4 bases from J, with 9 bases between. Germline CDR1 SGHVS, CDR2 FQNEAQ. The CDR3 sequence is CASSLAVYEQYF. CDR3 DNA: TGTGCCAGCAGCCTGGCCGTTTACGAGCAGTACTTC.